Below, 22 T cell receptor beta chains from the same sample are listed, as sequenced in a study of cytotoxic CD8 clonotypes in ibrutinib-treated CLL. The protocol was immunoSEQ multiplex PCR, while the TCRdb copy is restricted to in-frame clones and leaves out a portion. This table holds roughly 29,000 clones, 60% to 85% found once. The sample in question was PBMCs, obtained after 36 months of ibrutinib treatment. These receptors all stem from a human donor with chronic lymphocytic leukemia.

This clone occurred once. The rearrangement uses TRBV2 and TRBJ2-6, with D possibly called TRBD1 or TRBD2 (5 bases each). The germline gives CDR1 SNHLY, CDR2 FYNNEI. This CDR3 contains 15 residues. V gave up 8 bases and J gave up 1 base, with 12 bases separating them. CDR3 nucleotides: TGTGCCAGCGGCTTCGGGGCTTCTGGGGCCAACGTCCTGACTTTC. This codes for CASGFGASGANVLTF.

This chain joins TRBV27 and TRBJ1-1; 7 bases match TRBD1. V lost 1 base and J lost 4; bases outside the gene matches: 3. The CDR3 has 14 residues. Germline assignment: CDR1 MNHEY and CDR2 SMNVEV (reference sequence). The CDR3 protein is CASSLWSGGTEAFF. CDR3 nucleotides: TGTGCCAGCAGTTTATGGTCAGGGGGCACTGAAGCTTTCTTT.

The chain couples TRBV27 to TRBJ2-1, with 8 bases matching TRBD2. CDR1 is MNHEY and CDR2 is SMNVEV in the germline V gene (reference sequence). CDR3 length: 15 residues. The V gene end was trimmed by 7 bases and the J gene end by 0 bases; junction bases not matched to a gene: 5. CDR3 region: CASMALAASYNEQFF. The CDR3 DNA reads TGTGCCAGCATGGCACTAGCGGCCTCCTACAATGAGCAGTTCTTC.

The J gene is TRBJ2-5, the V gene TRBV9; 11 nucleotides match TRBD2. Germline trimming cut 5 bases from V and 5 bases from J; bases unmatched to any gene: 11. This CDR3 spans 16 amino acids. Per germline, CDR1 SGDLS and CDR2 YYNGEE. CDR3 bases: TGTGCCAGCAGTGAGAGGGCTAGCGGGGGGATGGAGACCCAGTACTTC. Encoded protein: CASSERASGGMETQYF.

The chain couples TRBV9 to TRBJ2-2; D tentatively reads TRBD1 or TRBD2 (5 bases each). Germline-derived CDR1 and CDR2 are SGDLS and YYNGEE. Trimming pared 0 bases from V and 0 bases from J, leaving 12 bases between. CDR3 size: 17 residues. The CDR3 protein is CASSVAIVGANTGELFF. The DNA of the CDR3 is TGTGCCAGCAGCGTAGCCATAGTGGGGGCGAACACCGGGGAGCTGTTTTTT.

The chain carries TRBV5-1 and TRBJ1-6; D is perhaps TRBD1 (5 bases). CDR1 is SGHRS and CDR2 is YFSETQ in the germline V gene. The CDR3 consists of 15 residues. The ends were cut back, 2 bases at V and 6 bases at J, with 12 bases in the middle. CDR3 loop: CASSLTGHGNSPLHF. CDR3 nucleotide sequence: TGCGCCAGCAGCTTAACTGGACACGGTAATTCACCCCTCCACTTT.

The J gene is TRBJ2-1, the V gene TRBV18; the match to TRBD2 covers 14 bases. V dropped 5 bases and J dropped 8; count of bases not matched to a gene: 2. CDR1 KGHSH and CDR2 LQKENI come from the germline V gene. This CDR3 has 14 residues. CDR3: CASSKGLAGDEQFF. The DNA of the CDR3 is TGTGCCAGCTCAAAGGGACTAGCGGGGGATGAGCAGTTCTTC.

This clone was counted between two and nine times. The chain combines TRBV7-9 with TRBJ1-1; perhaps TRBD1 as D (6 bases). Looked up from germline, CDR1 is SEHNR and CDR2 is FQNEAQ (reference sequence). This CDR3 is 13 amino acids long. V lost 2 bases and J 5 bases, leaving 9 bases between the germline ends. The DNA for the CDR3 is TGTGCCAGCAGCTTAAACAGGGATACTGAAGCTTTCTTT. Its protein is CASSLNRDTEAFF.

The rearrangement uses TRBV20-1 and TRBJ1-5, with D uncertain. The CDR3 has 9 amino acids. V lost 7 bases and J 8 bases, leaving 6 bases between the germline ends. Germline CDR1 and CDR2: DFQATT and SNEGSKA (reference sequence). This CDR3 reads CSGSEPQHF. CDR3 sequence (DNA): TGCAGTGGATCGGAGCCCCAGCATTTT.

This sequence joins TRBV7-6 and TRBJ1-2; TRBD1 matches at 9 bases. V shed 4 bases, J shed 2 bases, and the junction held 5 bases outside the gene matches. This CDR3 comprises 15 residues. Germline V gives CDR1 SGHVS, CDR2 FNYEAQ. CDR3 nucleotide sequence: TGTGCCAGCAGCTCGTCTGGACAGGGGAACTATGGCTACACCTTC. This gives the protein CASSSSGQGNYGYTF.

DNA for the CDR3: TGTGCCATCAGTGAAGCGGGGGGGATTCAAGAGACCCAGTACTTC. Translating it yields CAISEAGGIQETQYF. V and J are TRBV10-3 and TRBJ2-5; 10 bases line up with TRBD2. Losses at the gene ends were 3 bases for V and 2 bases for J; bases not matched to a gene: 3. This CDR3 contains 15 residues. Germline assignment: CDR1 ENHRY and CDR2 SYGVKD.

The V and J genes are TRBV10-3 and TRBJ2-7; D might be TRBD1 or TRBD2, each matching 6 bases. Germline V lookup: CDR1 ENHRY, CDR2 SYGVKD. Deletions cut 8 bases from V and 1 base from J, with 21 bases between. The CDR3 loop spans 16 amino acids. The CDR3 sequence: CAIRGWDIGMSYEQYF. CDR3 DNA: TGTGCCATCCGGGGGTGGGACATCGGGATGTCCTACGAGCAGTACTTC.

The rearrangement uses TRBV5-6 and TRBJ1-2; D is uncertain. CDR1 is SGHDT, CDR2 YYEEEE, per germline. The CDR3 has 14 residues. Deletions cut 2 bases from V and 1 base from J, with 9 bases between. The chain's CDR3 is CASSFRGVNYGYTF. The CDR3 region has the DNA TGTGCCAGCAGCTTCCGGGGAGTTAACTATGGCTACACCTTC. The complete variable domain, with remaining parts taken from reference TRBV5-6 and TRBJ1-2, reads DAGVTQSPTHLIKTRGQQVTLRCSPKSGHDTVSWYQQALGQGPQFIFQYYEEEERQRGNFPDRFSGHQFPNYSSELNVNALLLGDSALYLCASSFRGVNYGYTFGSGTRLTVV.

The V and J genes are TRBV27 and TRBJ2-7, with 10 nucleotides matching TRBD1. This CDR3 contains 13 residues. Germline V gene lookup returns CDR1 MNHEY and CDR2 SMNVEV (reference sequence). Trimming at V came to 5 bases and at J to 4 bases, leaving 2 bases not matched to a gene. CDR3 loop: CASSRQGAYEQYF. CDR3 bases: TGTGCCAGCAGTAGACAGGGGGCGTACGAGCAGTACTTC.

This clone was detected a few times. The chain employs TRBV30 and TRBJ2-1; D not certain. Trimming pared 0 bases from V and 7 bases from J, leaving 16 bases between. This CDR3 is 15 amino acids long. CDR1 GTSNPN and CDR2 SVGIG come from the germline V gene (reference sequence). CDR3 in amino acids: CAWSVLVRDSNEQFF. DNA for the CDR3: TGTGCCTGGAGTGTACTCGTAAGGGATTCGAATGAGCAGTTCTTC. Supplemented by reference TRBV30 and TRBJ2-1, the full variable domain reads SQTIHQWPATLVQPVGSPLSLECTVEGTSNPNLYWYRQAAGRGLQLLFYSVGIGQISSEVPQNLSASRPQDRQFILSSKKLLLSDSGFYLCAWSVLVRDSNEQFFGPGTRLTVL.

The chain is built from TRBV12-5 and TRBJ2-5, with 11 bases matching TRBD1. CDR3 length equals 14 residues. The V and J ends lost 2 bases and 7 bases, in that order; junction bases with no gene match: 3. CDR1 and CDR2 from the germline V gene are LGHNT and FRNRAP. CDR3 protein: CASGLTGTGGTQYF. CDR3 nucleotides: TGTGCTAGTGGTTTGACAGGGACAGGGGGGACCCAGTACTTC.

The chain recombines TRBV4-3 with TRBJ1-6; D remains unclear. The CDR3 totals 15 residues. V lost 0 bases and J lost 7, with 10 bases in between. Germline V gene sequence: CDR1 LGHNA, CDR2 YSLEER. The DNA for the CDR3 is TGCGCCAGCAGCCAAGATTGGGCTTGGAATTCACCCCTCCACTTT. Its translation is CASSQDWAWNSPLHF.

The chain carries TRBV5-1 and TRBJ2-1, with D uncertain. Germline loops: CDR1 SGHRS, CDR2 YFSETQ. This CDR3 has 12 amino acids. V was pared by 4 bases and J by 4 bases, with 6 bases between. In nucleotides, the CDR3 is TGCGCCAGCAGCCCCGGATACAATGAGCAGTTCTTC. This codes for CASSPGYNEQFF.

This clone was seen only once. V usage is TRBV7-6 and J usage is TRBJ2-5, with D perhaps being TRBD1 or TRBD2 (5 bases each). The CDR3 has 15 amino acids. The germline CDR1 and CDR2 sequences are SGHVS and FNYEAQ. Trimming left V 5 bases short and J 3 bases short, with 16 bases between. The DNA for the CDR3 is TGTGCCAGCAGCGAAATTCGGGGCCCCGAAGAGACCCAGTACTTC. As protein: CASSEIRGPEETQYF.

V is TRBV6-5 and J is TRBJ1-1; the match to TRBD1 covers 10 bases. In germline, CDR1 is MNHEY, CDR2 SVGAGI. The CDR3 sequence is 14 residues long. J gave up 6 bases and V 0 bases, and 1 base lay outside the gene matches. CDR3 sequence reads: CASSYSGQGAEAFF. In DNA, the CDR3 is TGTGCCAGCAGTTACTCCGGACAGGGGGCTGAAGCTTTCTTT.

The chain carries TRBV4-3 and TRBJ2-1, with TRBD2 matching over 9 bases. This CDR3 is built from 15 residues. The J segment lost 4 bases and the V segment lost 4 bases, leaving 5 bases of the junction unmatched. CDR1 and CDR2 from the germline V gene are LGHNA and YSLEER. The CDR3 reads CASSLRRGGYNEQFF. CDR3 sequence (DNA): TGCGCCAGCAGCCTCAGGCGGGGGGGGTACAATGAGCAGTTCTTC.

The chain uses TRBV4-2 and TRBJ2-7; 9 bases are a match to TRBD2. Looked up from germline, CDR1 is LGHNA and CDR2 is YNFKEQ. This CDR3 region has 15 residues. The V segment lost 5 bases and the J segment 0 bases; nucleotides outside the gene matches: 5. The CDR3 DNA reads TGTGCCAGCAGCTCTAGCGGGGCCAACTCCTACGAGCAGTACTTC. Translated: CASSSSGANSYEQYF.